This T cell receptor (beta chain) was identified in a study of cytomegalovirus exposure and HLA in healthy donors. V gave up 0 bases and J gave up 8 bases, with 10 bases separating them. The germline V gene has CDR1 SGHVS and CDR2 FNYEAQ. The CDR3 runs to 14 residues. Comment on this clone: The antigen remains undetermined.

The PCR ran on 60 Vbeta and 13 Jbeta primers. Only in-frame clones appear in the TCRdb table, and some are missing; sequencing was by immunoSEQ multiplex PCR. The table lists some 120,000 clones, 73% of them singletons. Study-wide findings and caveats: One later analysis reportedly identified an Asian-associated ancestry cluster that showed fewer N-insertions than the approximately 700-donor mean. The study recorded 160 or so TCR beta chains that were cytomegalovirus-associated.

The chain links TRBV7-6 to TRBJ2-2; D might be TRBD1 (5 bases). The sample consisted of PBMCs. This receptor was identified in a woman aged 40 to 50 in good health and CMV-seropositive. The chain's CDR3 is CASSLASGAGELFF. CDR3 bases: TGTGCCAGCAGCTTAGCGAGTGGGGCAGGGGAGCTGTTTTTT.